The 5 T cell receptor beta chains in this list originate from one sample, sequenced in a study of CD8+CD57+ T cells in acquired aplastic anemia. Genomic DNA constituted the template upon which TCR beta VDJ and CDR3 profiling was performed. TCRdb reprocessed the reads via MiXCR and lists one record per CDR3 protein. The data contain 180,000 or so distinct CDR3 sequences, less than 60% of them singletons. An expansion of CD8+CD57+ cells by flow cytometry had been shown in patients chosen for sequencing. Sequencing input: sorted CD4+, CD8+, or CD8+CD57+ T cells (not recorded which) from PBMCs. The receptors here all came from a human donor with aplastic anemia.

V gene TRBV5-1 combines with J gene TRBJ2-1; D gene ambiguous. V was shortened by 5 bases and J by 0 bases, with 9 bases between the two germline ends. The CDR3 sequence is 14 residues long. Germline loops: CDR1 SGHRS, CDR2 YFSETQ. The DNA of the CDR3 is TGCGCCAGCAGTTCGGTAAGCTCCTACAATGAGCAGTTCTTC. It translates to CASSSVSSYNEQFF.

At least ten counts were recorded for this clonotype. The chain joins TRBV5-6 to TRBJ1-1, with TRBD1 identical over 7 bases. The CDR3 sequence is 15 residues long. CDR1 and CDR2 from the germline V gene are SGHDT and YYEEEE. The trim removed 2 bases at V and 1 base at J, leaving 5 bases unmatched. Here the CDR3 reads CASSFRTGQNTEAFF. The DNA for the CDR3 is TGTGCCAGCAGCTTTAGGACAGGCCAGAACACTGAAGCTTTCTTT.

This clonotype was picked up many times. The J gene is TRBJ2-1, the V gene TRBV4-2; TRBD2 might be the D (7 bases). The CDR3 contains 15 residues. The ends were cut back, 1 base at V and 6 bases at J, with 13 bases in the middle. In germline, CDR1 is LGHNA, CDR2 YNFKEQ. The CDR3 DNA sequence: TGTGCCAGCAGCCAAGTTCGGGGGGCGGTCAATGAGCAGTTCTTC. Protein sequence: CASSQVRGAVNEQFF.

This clonotype was counted a few times. This chain connects TRBV20-1 to TRBJ2-7, with D maybe TRBD2 (6 bases). CDR3 size: 14 residues. Germline V gene sequence: CDR1 DFQATT, CDR2 SNEGSKA (reference sequence). Trimming cost V 7 bases and J 1 base, with 17 bases left between them. CDR3 in amino acids: CSVLPAGRSYEQYF. The DNA of the CDR3 is TGCAGTGTATTACCAGCGGGCCGATCCTACGAGCAGTACTTC.

In its sample, this clonotype was seen many times. The chain employs TRBV12-3 or TRBV12-4 and TRBJ1-6; 7 nucleotides line up with TRBD1. This CDR3 contains 15 residues. The V and J ends lost 6 bases and 6 bases, in that order; junction bases with no gene match: 8. The CDR3, as DNA: TGTGCCAGCAGACAGGGGAATTTGGGTAATTCACCCCTCCACTTT. Residues: CASRQGNLGNSPLHF.